The 28 T cell receptor beta chains listed next were all sequenced from one sample in a study of shared clonotypes between healthy human individuals (dated by TCRdb to 2020 to 2021). The receptor library was made with the immunoSEQ multiplex PCR assay. TCRdb stores this immuneACCESS table with in-frame sequences only. Part of the clones is absent; in the studies checked, under half of the shortfall reflects unresolved V genes, and no reason is known for the rest. This sample is represented by about half a million clones; roughly 80% of them were singletons. 10% to 15% of the sample belongs to the ten largest clones. Sequencing was carried out using PBMCs. These receptors came from a woman aged 40 to 50 in good health. Some clones in this sample may be carry-over from other donors' samples.

As for this clone: A far more abundant clone sits one base away, making this likely a read error. The chain joins TRBV6-6 to TRBJ1-5; D not resolved. The V end was cut by 2 bases, the J end by 7 bases, with 18 bases between. This CDR3 has 16 residues. Germline CDR1 and CDR2: MNHNY and SVGAGI (reference sequence). In DNA form, the CDR3 reads TGTGCCAGCAGTTACCGACATGTCCGATTGGGGCAGCCCCAGCATTTT. It encodes CASSYRHVRLGQPQHF.

The J gene is TRBJ2-3, the V gene TRBV4-3; D is possibly TRBD1 or TRBD2 (5 bases each). Germline CDR1 LGHNA, CDR2 YSLEER. The germline V and J ends were trimmed by 1 base and 0 bases, with 8 bases remaining between them. The CDR3 is 15 amino acids. The CDR3 spells CASSQARGSTDTQYF. The CDR3, as DNA: TGCGCCAGCAGCCAAGCCCGGGGCAGCACAGATACGCAGTATTTT.

In regard to this clone: Possible read error: a much larger clone is one base away. The chain links TRBV29-1 to TRBJ2-1, with TRBD2 matching 7 bases. The germline CDR1 and CDR2 sequences are SQVTM and ANQGSEA. CDR3 size: 14 residues. The V segment lost 5 bases and the J segment 0 bases; nucleotides outside the gene matches: 4. DNA for the CDR3: TGCAGCGTTAGCCCGGGGGGCTCCTACAATGAGCAGTTCTTC. It encodes CSVSPGGSYNEQFF.

The chain uses TRBV5-4 and TRBJ2-2; TRBD2 matches 11 bases. The V segment lost 2 bases and the J segment 8 bases; nucleotides outside the gene matches: 5. Germline-derived CDR1 and CDR2 are SGHNT and YYREEE (reference sequence). CDR3 length equals 15 residues. The CDR3 region is CASSFLLAGGGELFF. Written as DNA, the CDR3 is TGTGCCAGCAGCTTTCTCCTAGCGGGAGGTGGGGAGCTGTTTTTT.

The chain combines TRBV7-2 with TRBJ2-6; D is possibly TRBD1 (5 bases). This CDR3 region has 16 residues. V lost 1 base to trimming and J lost 6 bases, with 13 bases between them. Germline CDR1 reads SGHTA; CDR2 reads FQGNSA. CDR3 sequence: CASSLVPGFEANVLTF. The CDR3, as DNA: TGTGCCAGCAGCTTAGTTCCAGGGTTTGAGGCCAACGTCCTGACTTTC. The full variable domain, its missing parts supplied by reference TRBV7-2 and TRBJ2-6, is GAGVSQSPSNKVTEKGKDVELRCDPISGHTALYWYRQSLGQGLEFLIYFQGNSAPDKSGLPSDRFSAERTGGSVSTLTIQRTQQEDSAVYLCASSLVPGFEANVLTFGAGSRLTVL.

The genes are TRBV7-3 and TRBJ2-5; 9 bases are shared with TRBD1. The V gene's germline CDR1 is SGHTA and CDR2 FQGTGA. The V and J ends lost 5 bases and 5 bases, in that order; junction bases with no gene match: 12. This CDR3 spans 16 amino acids. The CDR3 loop is CASSNPPGQGAETQYF. The DNA for the CDR3 is TGTGCCAGCAGCAATCCACCGGGACAGGGAGCCGAGACCCAGTACTTC.

The rearrangement joins TRBV7-3 to TRBJ2-1, with 11 nucleotides matching TRBD2. The length of the CDR3 is 20 residues. J was trimmed by 0 bases and V by 5 bases; bases with no gene match: 15. Per the germline V gene, CDR1 is SGHTA and CDR2 is FQGTGA. CDR3 nucleotide sequence: TGTGCCAGCAGCGGGCTCGGACTAGCGGGCCCAAGGAGCTCCTACAATGAGCAGTTCTTC. Translated: CASSGLGLAGPRSSYNEQFF.

The chain joins TRBV5-6 to TRBJ1-4; TRBD1 matches 9 bases. This CDR3 contains 14 residues. Germline trimming cut 3 bases from V and 7 bases from J; bases unmatched to any gene: 4. The germline CDR1 and CDR2 sequences are SGHDT and YYEEEE. The DNA for the CDR3 is TGTGCCAGCAGCTACCGGACAGGGGTTGAAAAACTGTTTTTT. This codes for CASSYRTGVEKLFF.

This clone was counted a few times. The chain is built from TRBV25-1 and TRBJ2-3; 9 nucleotides match TRBD1. The junction had 7 bases not matched to a gene; V was cut back by 2 bases and J by 1 base. Germline CDR1 and CDR2: MGHDK and SYGVNS. This CDR3 has 17 residues. The DNA for the CDR3 is TGTGCCAGCAGTGAAATGGGGACAGGGACTCGCACAGATACGCAGTATTTT. Translated: CASSEMGTGTRTDTQYF.

This chain links TRBV18 with TRBJ1-3; 10 bases are shared with TRBD1. Trimming removed 3 bases from V and 3 bases from J; junction bases left unmatched: 5. Looked up from germline, CDR1 is KGHSH and CDR2 is LQKENI. The CDR3 is 16 amino acids. The CDR3, as DNA: TGTGCCAGCTCACCGGGACAGGGGAAAAATGGAAACACCATATATTTT. This codes for CASSPGQGKNGNTIYF.

This clone was recorded only once. V and J are TRBV6-1 and TRBJ1-1, with 9 nucleotides matching TRBD1. Trimming removed 8 bases from V and 4 bases from J; junction bases left unmatched: 8. The CDR3 is made up of 14 amino acids. Germline V gene sequence: CDR1 MNHNS, CDR2 SASEGT. CDR3 sequence reads: CASSTGGWGTEAFF. CDR3 DNA: TGTGCCAGCTCCACAGGGGGCTGGGGCACTGAAGCTTTCTTT.

This clone was recorded at least ten times. Other DNA sequences in the sample encode the same CDR3. This chain joins TRBV5-6 and TRBJ2-5, with 7 nucleotides matching TRBD2. The junction had 1 base not matched to a gene; V was cut back by 4 bases and J by 1 base. Germline assignment: CDR1 SGHDT and CDR2 YYEEEE. The CDR3 contains 13 residues. CDR3 residues: CASSAGVQETQYF. The CDR3 DNA reads TGTGCCAGCAGCGCGGGGGTCCAAGAGACCCAGTACTTC.

The chain carries TRBV7-6 and TRBJ2-2, with 13 positions matching TRBD2. Germline CDR1 reads SGHVS; CDR2 reads FNYEAQ. This CDR3 spans 17 amino acids. The V segment lost 2 bases and the J segment 3 bases; nucleotides outside the gene matches: 3. The CDR3 spells CASSLRLAGGDTGELFF. CDR3 in DNA: TGTGCCAGCAGCTTAAGACTAGCGGGAGGAGACACCGGGGAGCTGTTTTTT.

On this clone: This sample includes further DNA sequences coding for the same CDR3. The J gene is TRBJ2-2, the V gene TRBV5-1, with D possibly TRBD1 on 6 matching bases. The germline V gene has CDR1 SGHRS and CDR2 YFSETQ. This CDR3 has 14 amino acids. Between the trimmed V and J ends, which lost 0 bases and 5 bases, there was a span of 8 bases. The CDR3 sequence is CASSLVRGTGELFF. CDR3 bases: TGCGCCAGCAGCTTGGTCAGGGGTACCGGGGAGCTGTTTTTT.

This chain links TRBV18 with TRBJ1-5; 12 positions agree with TRBD1. The CDR3 loop spans 15 amino acids. Trimming took 5 bases from V and 7 from J; bases not matched to a gene: 6. CDR1 and CDR2 (germline): KGHSH, LQKENI. CDR3 amino acids: CASSSGTGGEQPQHF. The DNA for the CDR3 is TGTGCCAGCTCATCCGGGACAGGGGGCGAGCAGCCCCAGCATTTT.

This clone has a handful of counts. This rearrangement joins TRBV4-1 to TRBJ1-1; D ambiguous. Germline CDR1 and CDR2: MGHRA and YSYEKL. The CDR3 runs to 13 residues. V lost 0 bases to trimming and J lost 10 bases, with 12 bases between them. The CDR3 DNA follows: TGCGCCAGCAGCCAAGACGAAGGGCAGAGAGCTTTCTTT. The encoded protein is CASSQDEGQRAFF.

This clone was observed a few times. The rearrangement joins TRBV30 to TRBJ2-2; D is undetermined. The CDR3 covers 15 residues. V gave up 3 bases and J gave up 7 bases, with 18 bases separating them. Germline V CDR1 and CDR2: GTSNPN, SVGIG (reference sequence). CDR3 nucleotide sequence: TGTGCCTGGAGCCCGGGCCCCCTGGGCCACGGGGAGCTGTTTTTT. Protein sequence: CAWSPGPLGHGELFF. The full variable domain, with the rest looked up from reference TRBV30 and TRBJ2-2, is SQTIHQWPATLVQPVGSPLSLECTVEGTSNPNLYWYRQAAGRGLQLLFYSVGIGQISSEVPQNLSASRPQDRQFILSSKKLLLSDSGFYLCAWSPGPLGHGELFFGEGSRLTVL.

CDR3 DNA sequence: TGCGCCAGCAGCCTGGGGACTAGCGGGAGTTGGGGGGACCAAGAGACCCAGTACTTC. Amino acid sequence: CASSLGTSGSWGDQETQYF. This chain joins TRBV5-1 and TRBJ2-5, with 14 bases that match TRBD2. V gave up 4 bases and J gave up 0 bases; unmatched junction bases: 11. CDR1 SGHRS and CDR2 YFSETQ come from the germline V gene. This CDR3 contains 19 residues.

V usage is TRBV18 and J usage is TRBJ2-5; the D call may be TRBD1 or TRBD2 (5 bases each). Germline CDR1 reads KGHSH; CDR2 reads LQKENI. The CDR3 totals 13 residues. V lost 8 bases and J lost 10, with 20 bases in between. The CDR3 DNA reads TGTGCCAGCAAAGGGACCCTACGGGAAGACCAGTACTTC. Its protein product is CASKGTLREDQYF.

This chain joins TRBV19 and TRBJ2-3; D is uncertain. The CDR3 sequence is 15 residues long. Germline CDR1 is LNHDA and CDR2 is SQIVND (reference sequence). The ends were cut back, 1 base at V and 2 bases at J, with 10 bases in the middle. CDR3 in amino acids: CASSIGNSPTDTQYF. In DNA form, the CDR3 reads TGTGCCAGTAGTATAGGGAACAGTCCCACAGATACGCAGTATTTT.

This clone was detected once. The rearrangement uses TRBV15 and TRBJ1-3; 8 nucleotides line up with TRBD1. Germline-derived CDR1 and CDR2 are LNHNV and YYDKDF (reference sequence). This CDR3 has 15 amino acids. V gave up 5 bases and J gave up 4 bases; unmatched junction bases: 7. In DNA, the CDR3 is TGTGCCACCAGCCTGGACAGGGTGGGCGGAAACACCATATATTTT. Translation gives CATSLDRVGGNTIYF.

The chain is built from TRBV7-2 and TRBJ2-7; the D gene is possibly TRBD2 (6 bases). The CDR3 has 14 amino acids. Trimming left V 5 bases short and J 5 bases short, with 16 bases between. The V gene's germline CDR1 is SGHTA and CDR2 FQGNSA. The CDR3 spells CASSRDWKGDEQYF. The DNA of the CDR3 is TGTGCCAGCAGCCGGGACTGGAAAGGGGACGAGCAGTACTTC.

Remarks on this clone: Given a far larger clone just one base away, this is likely a sequencing read error. V usage is TRBV6-5 and J usage is TRBJ2-7; D not certain. Looked up from germline, CDR1 is MNHEY and CDR2 is SVGAGI. CDR3 length: 11 amino acids. V was clipped by 4 bases and J by 2 bases, with 3 bases between them. This chain's CDR3 is CASSFAYEQYF. In DNA form, the CDR3 reads TGTGCCAGCAGTTTCGCCTACGAGCAGTACTTC.

This clone was observed a few times. This chain joins TRBV2 and TRBJ2-7; 12 bases agree with TRBD1. Germline V gene data show CDR1 as SNHLY and CDR2 as FYNNEI. With 6 bases clipped from V and 5 bases from J, the junction kept 5 bases outside the gene matches. This CDR3 has 14 residues. Written as DNA, the CDR3 is TGTGCCAGCAGCCGGGACAGGGGGCTCAACGAGCAGTACTTC. Translation: CASSRDRGLNEQYF.

With respect to this clone: This could be a read error, since a much larger clone is one nucleotide away. V and J are TRBV4-3 and TRBJ2-3; 7 nucleotides line up with TRBD2. The germline V gene encodes CDR1 LGHNA and CDR2 YSLEER. The CDR3 totals 20 residues. The DNA for the CDR3 is TGCGCCAGCAGCCAAGAACTTAGGGAGGGGTCCTACTTACGCACAGATGCGCAGTATTTT. Translating gives CASSQELREGSYLRTDAQYF.

This clone occurred once. The chain links TRBV5-1 to TRBJ2-3; a weak D match, TRBD2 (6 bases). The CDR3 spans 15 residues. Trimming took 2 bases from V and 4 from J, leaving 14 bases between them. Germline-derived CDR1 and CDR2 are SGHRS and YFSETQ. CDR3 sequence: CASSFGGWGPDTQYF. As DNA, the CDR3 is TGCGCCAGCAGCTTCGGGGGTTGGGGTCCAGATACGCAGTATTTT.

About this clone itself: Other DNA sequences in this sample translate to the same CDR3. The chain recombines TRBV2 with TRBJ1-5; TRBD1 might be the D (5 bases). CDR1 SNHLY and CDR2 FYNNEI come from the germline V gene. V was pared by 6 bases and J by 2 bases, with 14 bases between. The CDR3 loop spans 15 amino acids. CDR3 region: CASREGLGGNQPQHF. DNA of the CDR3: TGTGCCAGCAGGGAGGGGCTGGGCGGCAATCAGCCCCAGCATTTT.

V usage is TRBV4-1 and J usage is TRBJ1-2; 11 bases are shared with TRBD1. V trimming: 5 bases; J trimming: 5 bases; junction bases outside the gene matches: 7. The CDR3 runs to 15 residues. CDR1 is MGHRA and CDR2 is YSYEKL in the germline V gene. CDR3 protein: CASSTRTGGRYGYTF. The CDR3 DNA sequence: TGCGCCAGCAGCACCCGGACAGGGGGCAGGTATGGCTACACCTTC.